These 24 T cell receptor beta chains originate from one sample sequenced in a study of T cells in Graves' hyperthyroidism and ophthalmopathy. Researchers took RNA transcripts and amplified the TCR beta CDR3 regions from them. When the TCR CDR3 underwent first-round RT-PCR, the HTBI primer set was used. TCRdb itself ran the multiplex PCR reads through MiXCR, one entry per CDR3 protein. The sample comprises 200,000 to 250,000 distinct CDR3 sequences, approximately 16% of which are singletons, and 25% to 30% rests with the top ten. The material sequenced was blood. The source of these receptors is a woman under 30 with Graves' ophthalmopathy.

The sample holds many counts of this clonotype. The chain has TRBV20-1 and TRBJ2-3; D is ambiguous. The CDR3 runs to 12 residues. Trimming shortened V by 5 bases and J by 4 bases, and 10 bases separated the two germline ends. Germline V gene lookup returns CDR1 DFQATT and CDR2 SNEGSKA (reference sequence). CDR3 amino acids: CSALVEADTQYF. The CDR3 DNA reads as TGCAGTGCTTTAGTAGAGGCAGATACGCAGTATTTT.

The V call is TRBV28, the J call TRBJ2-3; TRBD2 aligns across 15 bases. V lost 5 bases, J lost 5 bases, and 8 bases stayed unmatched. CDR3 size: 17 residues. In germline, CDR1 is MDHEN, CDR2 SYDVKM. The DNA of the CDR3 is TGTGCCAGCAGTACCCTAGGACTAGCGGGAGGGCGAGATACGCAGTATTTT. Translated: CASSTLGLAGGRDTQYF. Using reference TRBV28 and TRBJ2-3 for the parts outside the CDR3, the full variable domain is DVKVTQSSRYLVKRTGEKVFLECVQDMDHENMFWYRQDPGLGLRLIYFSYDVKMKEKGDIPEGYSVSREKKERFSLILESASTNQTSMYLCASSTLGLAGGRDTQYFGPGTRLTVL.

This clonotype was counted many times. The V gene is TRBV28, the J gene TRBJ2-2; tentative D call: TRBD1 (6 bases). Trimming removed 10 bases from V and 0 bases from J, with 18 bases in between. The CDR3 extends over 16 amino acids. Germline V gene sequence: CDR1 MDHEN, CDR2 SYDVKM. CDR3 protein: CATTTEDSANTGELFF. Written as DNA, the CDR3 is TGTGCCACTACGACAGAGGACAGCGCGAACACCGGGGAGCTGTTTTTT. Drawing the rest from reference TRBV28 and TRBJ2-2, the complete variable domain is DVKVTQSSRYLVKRTGEKVFLECVQDMDHENMFWYRQDPGLGLRLIYFSYDVKMKEKGDIPEGYSVSREKKERFSLILESASTNQTSMYLCATTTEDSANTGELFFGEGSRLTVL.

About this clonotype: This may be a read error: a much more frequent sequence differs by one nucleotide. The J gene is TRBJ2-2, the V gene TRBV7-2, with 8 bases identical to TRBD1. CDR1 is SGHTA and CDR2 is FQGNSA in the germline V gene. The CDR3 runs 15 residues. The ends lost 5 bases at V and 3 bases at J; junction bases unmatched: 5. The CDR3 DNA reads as TGTGCCAGCAGCCCGACAGGGGCGTACACCGGGGAGCTGTTTTTT. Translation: CASSPTGAYTGELFF.

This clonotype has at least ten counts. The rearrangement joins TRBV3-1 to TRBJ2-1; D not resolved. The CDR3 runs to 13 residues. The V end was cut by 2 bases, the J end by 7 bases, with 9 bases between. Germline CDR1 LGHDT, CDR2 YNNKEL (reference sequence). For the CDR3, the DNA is TGTGCCAGCAGCCAACTCGGTTGGAATGAGCAGTTCTTC. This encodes CASSQLGWNEQFF.

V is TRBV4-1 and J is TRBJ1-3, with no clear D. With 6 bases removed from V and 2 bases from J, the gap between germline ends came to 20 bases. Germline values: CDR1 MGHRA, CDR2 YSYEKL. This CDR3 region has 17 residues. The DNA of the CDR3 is TGCGCCAGCAGAAACTTCCCCACGGTTATTGCTGGAAACACCATATATTTT. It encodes CASRNFPTVIAGNTIYF.

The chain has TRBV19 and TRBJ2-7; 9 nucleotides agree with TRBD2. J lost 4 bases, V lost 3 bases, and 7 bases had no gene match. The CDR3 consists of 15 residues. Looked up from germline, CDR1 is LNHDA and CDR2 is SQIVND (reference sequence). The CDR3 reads CASSIGSGGEYEQYF. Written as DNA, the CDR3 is TGTGCCAGTAGTATTGGTAGCGGGGGAGAGTACGAGCAGTACTTC.

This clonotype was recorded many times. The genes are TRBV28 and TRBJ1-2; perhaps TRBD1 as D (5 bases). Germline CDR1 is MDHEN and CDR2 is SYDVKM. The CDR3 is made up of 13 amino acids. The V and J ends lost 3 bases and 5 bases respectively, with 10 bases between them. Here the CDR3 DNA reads TGTGCCAGCAGTTTGAAGGGGATTTATGGCTACACCTTC. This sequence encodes CASSLKGIYGYTF.

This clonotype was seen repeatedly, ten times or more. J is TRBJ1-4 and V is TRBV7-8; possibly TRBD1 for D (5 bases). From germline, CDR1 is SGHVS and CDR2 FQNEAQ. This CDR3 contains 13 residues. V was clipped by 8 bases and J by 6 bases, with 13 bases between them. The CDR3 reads CASSRTPDEKLFF. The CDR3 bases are TGTGCCAGCTCCAGGACACCTGATGAAAAACTGTTTTTT.

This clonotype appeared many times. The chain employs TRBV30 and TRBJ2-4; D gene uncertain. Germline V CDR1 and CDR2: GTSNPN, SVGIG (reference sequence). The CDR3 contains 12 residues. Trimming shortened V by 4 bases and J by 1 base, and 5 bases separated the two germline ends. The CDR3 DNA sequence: TGTGCCTGGAACCGCGCCAAAAACATTCAGTACTTC. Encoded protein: CAWNRAKNIQYF.

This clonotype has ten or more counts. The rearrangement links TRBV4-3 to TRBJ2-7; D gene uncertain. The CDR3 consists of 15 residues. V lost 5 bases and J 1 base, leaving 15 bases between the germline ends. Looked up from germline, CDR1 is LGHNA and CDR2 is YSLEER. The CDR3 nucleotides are TGCGCCAGCAGCGCAAGGATAGGTGGTTCCTACGAGCAGTACTTC. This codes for CASSARIGGSYEQYF.

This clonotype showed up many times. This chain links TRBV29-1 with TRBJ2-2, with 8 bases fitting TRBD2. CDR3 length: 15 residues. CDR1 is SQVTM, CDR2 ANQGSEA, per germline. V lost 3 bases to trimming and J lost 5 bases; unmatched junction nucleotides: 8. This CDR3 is CSVEAGLAKTGELFF. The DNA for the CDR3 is TGCAGCGTTGAGGCTGGACTAGCAAAAACCGGGGAGCTGTTTTTT.

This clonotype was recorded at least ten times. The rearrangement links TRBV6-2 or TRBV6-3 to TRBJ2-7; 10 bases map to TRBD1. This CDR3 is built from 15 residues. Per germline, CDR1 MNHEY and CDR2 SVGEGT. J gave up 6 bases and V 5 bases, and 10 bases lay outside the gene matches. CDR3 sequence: CASSRDRGRSGEQYF. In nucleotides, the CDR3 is TGTGCCAGCAGTCGAGACAGGGGGCGATCTGGCGAGCAGTACTTC.

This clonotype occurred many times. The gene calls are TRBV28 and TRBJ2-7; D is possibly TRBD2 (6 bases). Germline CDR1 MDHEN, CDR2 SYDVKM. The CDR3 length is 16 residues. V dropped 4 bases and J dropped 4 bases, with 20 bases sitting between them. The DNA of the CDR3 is TGTGCCAGCAGTTCAGGAATCCAGGACGGACTATACGAGCAGTACTTC. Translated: CASSSGIQDGLYEQYF.

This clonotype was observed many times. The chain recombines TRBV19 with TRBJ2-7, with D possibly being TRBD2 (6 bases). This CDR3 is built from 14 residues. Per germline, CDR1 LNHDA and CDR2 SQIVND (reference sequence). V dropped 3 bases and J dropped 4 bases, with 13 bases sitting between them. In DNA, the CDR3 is TGTGCCAGTAGTATCGGGACTCACCATTACGAGCAGTACTTC. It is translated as CASSIGTHHYEQYF.

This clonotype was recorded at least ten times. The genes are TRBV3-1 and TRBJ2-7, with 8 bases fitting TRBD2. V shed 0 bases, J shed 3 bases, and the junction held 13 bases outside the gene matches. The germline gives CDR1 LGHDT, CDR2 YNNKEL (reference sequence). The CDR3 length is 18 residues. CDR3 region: CASSQDRSSGNFLYEQYF. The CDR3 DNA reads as TGTGCCAGCAGCCAAGATAGGAGTAGCGGGAACTTCCTCTACGAGCAGTACTTC.

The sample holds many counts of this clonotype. CDR3 loop: CASSPASGVTEAFF. CDR3 bases: TGTGCCAGCAGCCCCGCCTCAGGGGTGACTGAAGCTTTCTTT. The chain uses TRBV9 and TRBJ1-1, with a tentative D call TRBD1 (6 bases). The CDR3 runs to 14 residues. Trimming cost V 4 bases and J 5 bases, with 15 bases left between them. CDR1 is SGDLS and CDR2 is YYNGEE in the germline V gene.

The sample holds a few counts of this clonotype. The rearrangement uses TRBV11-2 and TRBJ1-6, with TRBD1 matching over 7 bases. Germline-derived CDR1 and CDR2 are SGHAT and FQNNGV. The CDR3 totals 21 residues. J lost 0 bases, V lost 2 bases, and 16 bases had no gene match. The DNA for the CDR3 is TGTGCCAGCAGCTTAAGCGATAGGACACAGGGGCTGAGCTCCTATAATTCACCCCTCCACTTT. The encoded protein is CASSLSDRTQGLSSYNSPLHF.

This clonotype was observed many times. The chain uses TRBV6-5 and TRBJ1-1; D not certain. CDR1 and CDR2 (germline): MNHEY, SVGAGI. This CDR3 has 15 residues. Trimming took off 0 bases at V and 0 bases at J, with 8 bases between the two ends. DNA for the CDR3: TGTGCCAGCAGTTACTCTCGGCGTATGAACACTGAAGCTTTCTTT. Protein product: CASSYSRRMNTEAFF.

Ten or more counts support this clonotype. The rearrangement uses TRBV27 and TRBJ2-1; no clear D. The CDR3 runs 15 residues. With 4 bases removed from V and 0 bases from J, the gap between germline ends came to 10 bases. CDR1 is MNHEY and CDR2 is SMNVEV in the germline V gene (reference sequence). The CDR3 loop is CASSSHPSSYNEQFF. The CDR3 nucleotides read TGTGCCAGCAGTTCGCACCCGAGCTCCTACAATGAGCAGTTCTTC.

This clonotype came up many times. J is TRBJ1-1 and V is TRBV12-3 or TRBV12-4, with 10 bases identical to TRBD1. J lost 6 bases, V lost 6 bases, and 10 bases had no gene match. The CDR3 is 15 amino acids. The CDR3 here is CASSPRRQGASEAFF. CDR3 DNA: TGTGCCAGCAGCCCGAGACGACAGGGGGCCTCTGAAGCTTTCTTT.

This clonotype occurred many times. For the CDR3, the DNA is TGTGCCAGCAGTTTAGGGACTTACTTATTAACTAGCACAGATACGCAGTATTTT. It encodes CASSLGTYLLTSTDTQYF. The rearrangement uses TRBV12-3 or TRBV12-4 and TRBJ2-3; TRBD2 is a possible D gene (5 bases). The CDR3 sequence is 18 residues long. V was clipped by 1 base and J by 0 bases, with 17 bases between them.

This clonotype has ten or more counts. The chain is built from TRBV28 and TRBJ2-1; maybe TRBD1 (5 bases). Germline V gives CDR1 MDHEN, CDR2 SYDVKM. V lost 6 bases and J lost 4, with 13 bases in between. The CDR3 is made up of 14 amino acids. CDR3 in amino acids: CASSLGVLYNEQFF. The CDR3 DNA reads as TGTGCCAGCAGCCTAGGGGTTCTATACAATGAGCAGTTCTTC.

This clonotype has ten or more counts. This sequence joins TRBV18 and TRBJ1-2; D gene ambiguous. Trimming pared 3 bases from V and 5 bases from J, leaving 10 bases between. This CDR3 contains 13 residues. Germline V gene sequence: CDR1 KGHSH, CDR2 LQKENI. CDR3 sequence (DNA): TGTGCCAGCTCACCGGGAGCAGCATATGGCTACACCTTC. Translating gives CASSPGAAYGYTF.